This TCR beta chain was obtained from a study of shared clonotypes between healthy human individuals. Points from the study as a whole: Naive CD4 clonotypes overlapped across a few donors at roughly 4.5%. As a rule, naive subsets had a larger estimated richness than memory subsets.

The study ran the assay at deep level. The table came from immunoSEQ multiplex PCR; TCRdb's copy has only in-frame clones and leaves some out. There are fewer than 850,000 clones in the sample; 96% occur only once, and less than 0.25% lies in the top ten. Naive CD8 populations comprised CD45RO-negative cells positively selected for CCR7, excluding terminally differentiated effector memory CD45RA+ cells. Donors comprised healthy HIV-negative adults lacking recent acute infections or vaccinations. Regarding this clone: Its antigen is not identified.

Material: naive CD8+ T cells sorted from blood. The receptor comes from a man aged 30 to 45 in good health.

The CDR3 sequence is CASSRRTTQQDTQYF. For the CDR3, the DNA is TGTGCCAGCAGCCGACGGACTACCCAGCAAGATACGCAGTATTTT. The chain carries TRBV27 and TRBJ2-3; weak D call: TRBD2 (6 bases). Germline V gene data show CDR1 as MNHEY and CDR2 as SMNVEV (reference sequence). Between the trimmed V and J ends, which lost 6 bases and 5 bases, there was a span of 18 bases. This CDR3 has 15 amino acids.